This TCR beta chain originates from a study of blood T cells in healthy people across ages. This clonotype was seen only a few times. Its antigen is as yet unknown. Trimming took 0 bases from V and 0 from J; bases not matched to a gene: 6. CDR1 and CDR2 (germline): SGHKS, YYEKEE (reference sequence). The length of the CDR3 is 17 residues. With a J-beta primer mix and a sample-barcoded 5' primer, a second PCR ran about 7 to 12 cycles. TCRdb processed the 5' RACE reads anew with MiXCR; each CDR3 protein has one entry. The sample lists 700,000 to 900,000 distinct CDR3 sequences, about a quarter occurring once. Study findings and constraints: In these data, TCR beta diversity tracked strongly with naive T cell percentage. Long-lived donors had more naive CD4+ cells and higher diversity than aged donors.

The same sample was also used in a study of T cells of mothers and their children. That report adds: Maternal samples each gave over 8.5 million TCR beta CDR3 reads, and child samples some 2.8 million each.

Sequenced sample: blood. This sequence originates from a boy aged 5 to 17 in good health. V and J are TRBV5-5 and TRBJ2-7; 10 bases match TRBD1. The CDR3 DNA reads as TGTGCCAGCAGCTTGGTGGGGGACAGGGGCGCCTCCTACGAGCAGTACTTC. Its protein is CASSLVGDRGASYEQYF. The entire variable domain, with the rest obtained from reference TRBV5-5 and TRBJ2-7, is as follows: DAGVTQSPTHLIKTRGQQVTLRCSPISGHKSVSWYQQVLGQGPQFIFQYYEKEERGRGNFPDRFSARQFPNYSSELNVNALLLGDSALYLCASSLVGDRGASYEQYFGPGTRLTVT.